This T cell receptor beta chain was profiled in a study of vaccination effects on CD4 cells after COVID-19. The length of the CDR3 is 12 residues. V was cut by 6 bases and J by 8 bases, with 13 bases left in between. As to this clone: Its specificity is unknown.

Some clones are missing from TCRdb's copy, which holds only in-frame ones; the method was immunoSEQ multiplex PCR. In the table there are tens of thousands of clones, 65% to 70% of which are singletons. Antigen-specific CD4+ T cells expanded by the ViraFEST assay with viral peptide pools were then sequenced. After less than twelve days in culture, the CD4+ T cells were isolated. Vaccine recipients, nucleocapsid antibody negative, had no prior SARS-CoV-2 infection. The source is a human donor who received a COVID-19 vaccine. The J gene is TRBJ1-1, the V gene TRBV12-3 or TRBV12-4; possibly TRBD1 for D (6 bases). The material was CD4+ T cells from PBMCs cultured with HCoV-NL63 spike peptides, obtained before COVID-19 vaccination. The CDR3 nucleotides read TGTGCCAGCAGCCGGACAGTAGCAGAAGCTTTCTTT. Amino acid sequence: CASSRTVAEAFF.